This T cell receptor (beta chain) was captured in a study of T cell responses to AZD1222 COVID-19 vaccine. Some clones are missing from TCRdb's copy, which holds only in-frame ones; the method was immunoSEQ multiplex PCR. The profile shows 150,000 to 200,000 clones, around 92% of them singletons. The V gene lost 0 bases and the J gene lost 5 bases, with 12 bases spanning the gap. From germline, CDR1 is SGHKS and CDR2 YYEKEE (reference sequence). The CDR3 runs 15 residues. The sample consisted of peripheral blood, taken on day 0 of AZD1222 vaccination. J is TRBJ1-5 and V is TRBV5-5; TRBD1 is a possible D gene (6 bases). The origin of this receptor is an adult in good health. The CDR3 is CASSLDPRGYQPQHF. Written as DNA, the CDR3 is TGTGCCAGCAGCTTGGACCCCAGGGGCTATCAGCCCCAGCATTTT.